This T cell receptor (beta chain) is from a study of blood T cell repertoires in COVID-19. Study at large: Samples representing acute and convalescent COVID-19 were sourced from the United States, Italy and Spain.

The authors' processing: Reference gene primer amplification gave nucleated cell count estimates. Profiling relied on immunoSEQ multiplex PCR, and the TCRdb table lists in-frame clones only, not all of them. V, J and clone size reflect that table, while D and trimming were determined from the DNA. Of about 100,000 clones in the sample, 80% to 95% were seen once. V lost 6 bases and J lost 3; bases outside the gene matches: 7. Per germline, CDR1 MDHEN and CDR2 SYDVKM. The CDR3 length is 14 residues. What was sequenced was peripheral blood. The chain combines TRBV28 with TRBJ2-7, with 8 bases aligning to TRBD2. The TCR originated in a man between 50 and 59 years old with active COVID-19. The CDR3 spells CASSLAGSSYEQYF. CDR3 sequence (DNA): TGTGCCAGCAGCTTAGCGGGATCTAGCTACGAGCAGTACTTC.